The 18 T cell receptor beta chains below all came from one sample that was sequenced in a study of resident and recirculating memory T cells in vitiligo. Some clones are missing from TCRdb's copy, which holds only in-frame ones; the method was immunoSEQ multiplex PCR. This table has tens of thousands of clones, just over 90% appearing once. The material sequenced was blood. These receptors were collected from a male donor with vitiligo.

This chain links TRBV6-1 with TRBJ2-7, with D uncertain. V dropped 2 bases and J dropped 4 bases, with 18 bases sitting between them. The CDR3 is 16 residues long. Germline assignment: CDR1 MNHNS and CDR2 SASEGT. CDR3 in DNA: TGTGCCAGCAGTGAACGGGTTGGCAGTAAGTATTACGAGCAGTACTTC. The encoded protein is CASSERVGSKYYEQYF.

This chain joins TRBV7-2 and TRBJ2-7, with D possibly being TRBD1 (6 bases). Germline assignment: CDR1 SGHTA and CDR2 FQGNSA. The ends were cut back, 5 bases at V and 2 bases at J, with 16 bases in the middle. CDR3 length: 15 amino acids. The CDR3 DNA follows: TGTGCCAGCAGCGGCTACGGGACACCTCCCTACGAGCAGTACTTC. It specifies CASSGYGTPPYEQYF.

This clone is a singleton in its sample. The chain couples TRBV28 to TRBJ1-3; tentatively, D is TRBD1 (6 bases). From germline, CDR1 is MDHEN and CDR2 SYDVKM. Trimming cost V 4 bases and J 1 base, with 8 bases left between them. This CDR3 comprises 14 residues. CDR3 sequence (DNA): TGTGCCAGCAGTTACAGGGATTCTGGAAACACCATATATTTT. As protein: CASSYRDSGNTIYF.

The gene calls are TRBV9 and TRBJ2-3; TRBD2 matches at 10 bases. V dropped 0 bases and J dropped 3; count of bases not matched to a gene: 28. The germline gives CDR1 SGDLS, CDR2 YYNGEE. The CDR3 consists of 24 residues. DNA for the CDR3: TGTGCCAGCAGCGTAGGTCGGCAGGGCCCCACGGGACTAGCGAGTTGGTTTGGGACAGATACGCAGTATTTT. As protein: CASSVGRQGPTGLASWFGTDTQYF.

The chain recombines TRBV15 with TRBJ1-5; weak D call: TRBD1 (5 bases). This CDR3 spans 15 amino acids. CDR1 and CDR2 from the germline V gene are LNHNV and YYDKDF (reference sequence). Between the trimmed V and J ends, which lost 3 bases and 1 base, there was a span of 10 bases. In DNA form, the CDR3 reads TGTGCCACCAGCAGGACGCGGGGGAGCAATCAGCCCCAGCATTTT. It codes for CATSRTRGSNQPQHF.

The chain is built from TRBV5-4 and TRBJ1-1, with 7 nucleotides matching TRBD1. Germline trimming cut 0 bases from V and 5 bases from J; bases unmatched to any gene: 7. This CDR3 has 15 residues. Germline V gives CDR1 SGHNT, CDR2 YYREEE (reference sequence). CDR3 DNA sequence: TGTGCCAGCAGCTTGGGAGGGGGCGCGGGTACTGAAGCTTTCTTT. Amino acids: CASSLGGGAGTEAFF.

The chain combines TRBV5-1 with TRBJ1-2, with TRBD1 matching over 8 bases. The CDR3 is made up of 14 amino acids. CDR1 and CDR2 (germline): SGHRS, YFSETQ. After removal of 2 bases from V and 3 bases from J, the junction contained 3 bases not matched to a gene. Written as DNA, the CDR3 is TGCGCCAGCAGCTTCAGGGGGCTTTACTATGGCTACACCTTC. It encodes CASSFRGLYYGYTF.

The genes are TRBV25-1 and TRBJ1-1; 7 nucleotides align to TRBD1. After removal of 4 bases from V and 10 bases from J, the junction contained 6 bases not matched to a gene. The CDR3 has 12 residues. Germline-derived CDR1 and CDR2 are MGHDK and SYGVNS. The CDR3 reads CASSGDRTGAFF. CDR3 DNA: TGTGCCAGCAGTGGGGATAGGACAGGAGCTTTCTTT.

The rearrangement uses TRBV2 and TRBJ1-4; D might be TRBD1 (6 bases). V lost 7 bases to trimming and J lost 4 bases, with 10 bases between them. CDR3 length equals 13 residues. Germline CDR1 reads SNHLY; CDR2 reads FYNNEI. CDR3 coding DNA: TGTGCCAGCATTAGGGGGTTTAATGAAAAACTGTTTTTT. Its translation: CASIRGFNEKLFF.

In nucleotides, the CDR3 is TGTGCCAGCAGTGAGAGGGGACTAGCAACTCACACAGATACGCAGTATTTT. Translating it yields CASSERGLATHTDTQYF. The chain uses TRBV6-1 and TRBJ2-3; 9 nucleotides agree with TRBD2. V gave up 3 bases and J gave up 2 bases; unmatched junction bases: 9. Germline V gene lookup returns CDR1 MNHNS and CDR2 SASEGT. The length of the CDR3 is 17 residues.

The table lists this clone with a few counts. The DNA of the CDR3 is TGTGCCAGCAGTATAGCGGATAATTCACCCCTCCACTTT. Its protein is CASSIADNSPLHF. The chain is built from TRBV6-5 and TRBJ1-6; D gene uncertain. CDR3 size: 13 residues. CDR1 and CDR2 from the germline V gene are MNHEY and SVGAGI. V was clipped by 5 bases and J by 5 bases, with 7 bases between them.

The V call is TRBV7-9, the J call TRBJ2-1; 7 positions match TRBD1. The junction had 4 bases not matched to a gene; V was cut back by 1 base and J by 1 base. From germline, CDR1 is SEHNR and CDR2 FQNEAQ (reference sequence). This CDR3 region has 16 residues. CDR3 DNA: TGTGCCAGCAGCTTAGAGGCGACAGGGTCCTACAATGAGCAGTTCTTC. As protein: CASSLEATGSYNEQFF.

A single count supports this clone. V gene TRBV5-5 combines with J gene TRBJ2-1, with 8 nucleotides matching TRBD2. This CDR3 is 14 amino acids long. Germline V gives CDR1 SGHKS, CDR2 YYEKEE (reference sequence). The ends lost 7 bases at V and 6 bases at J; junction bases unmatched: 9. DNA of the CDR3: TGTGCCAGCTCCGGGACTAGTCTCCCCAATGAGCAGTTCTTC. Translation gives CASSGTSLPNEQFF.

The V and J genes are TRBV13 and TRBJ2-2, with 9 bases identical to TRBD2. Trimming cost V 0 bases and J 4 bases; bases outside gene matches: 9. This CDR3 spans 18 amino acids. The germline gives CDR1 PRHDT, CDR2 FYEKMQ (reference sequence). The CDR3 is CASSLGPLAGGPTGELFF. The CDR3 region has the DNA TGTGCCAGCAGCTTAGGCCCCCTTGCGGGGGGGCCCACCGGGGAGCTGTTTTTT.

This clone was detected only once. The chain is built from TRBV5-6 and TRBJ1-1; D call uncertain. The V gene lost 1 base and the J gene lost 3 bases, with 10 bases spanning the gap. The CDR3 contains 14 residues. Germline values: CDR1 SGHDT, CDR2 YYEEEE. The CDR3 loop reads CASSLRGLHTEAFF. The DNA for the CDR3 is TGTGCCAGCAGCTTGAGAGGGTTGCACACTGAAGCTTTCTTT.

The chain joins TRBV27 to TRBJ2-3; 14 nucleotides align to TRBD2. In germline, CDR1 is MNHEY, CDR2 SMNVEV (reference sequence). V dropped 5 bases and J dropped 5; count of bases not matched to a gene: 9. CDR3 size: 17 residues. CDR3: CASSRAPGLAGVDTQYF. The CDR3 bases are TGTGCCAGCAGTCGAGCCCCGGGACTAGCGGGAGTAGATACGCAGTATTTT.

The genes are TRBV27 and TRBJ1-6; tentatively, D is TRBD1 (6 bases). This CDR3 region has 16 residues. Trimming removed 4 bases from V and 0 bases from J, with 10 bases in between. The germline V gene has CDR1 MNHEY and CDR2 SMNVEV (reference sequence). The CDR3 reads CASSSRGGSYNSPLHF. As DNA, the CDR3 is TGTGCCAGCAGTTCCAGAGGGGGCTCCTATAATTCACCCCTCCACTTT.

V and J are TRBV18 and TRBJ2-5; the D is unclear. There are 12 residues in the CDR3. Germline V gives CDR1 KGHSH, CDR2 LQKENI. The germline V and J ends were trimmed by 3 bases and 0 bases, with 2 bases remaining between them. CDR3 amino acids: CASSPYQETQYF. Here the CDR3 DNA reads TGTGCCAGCTCACCCTACCAAGAGACCCAGTACTTC.